What follows are 9 T cell receptor beta chains derived from one specimen sequenced in a study of blood T cell repertoires in COVID-19. Here immunoSEQ multiplex PCR was the method, and the copy in TCRdb shows in-frame clones only, minus some. Of about 200,000 clones listed, roughly 80% were seen once; the top ten hold 7% to 8.5%. Sequenced input: peripheral blood. The origin of the receptors is a woman in her seventies with acute or convalescent COVID-19.

The rearrangement uses TRBV30 and TRBJ2-5, with D possibly TRBD1 on 5 matching bases. The V end was cut by 3 bases, the J end by 1 base, with 12 bases between. Germline V gives CDR1 GTSNPN, CDR2 SVGIG (reference sequence). The CDR3 length is 14 residues. This chain's CDR3 is CAWSDSTFQETQYF. DNA of the CDR3: TGTGCCTGGAGCGACAGTACTTTCCAAGAGACCCAGTACTTC.

The rearrangement links TRBV6-5 to TRBJ2-2, with a tentative D call TRBD1 (6 bases). The CDR3 loop spans 14 amino acids. V lost 10 bases and J lost 1, with 13 bases in between. Germline CDR1 is MNHEY and CDR2 is SVGAGI. The CDR3 spells CATELGGNTGELFF. In DNA form, the CDR3 reads TGTGCCACCGAGTTAGGGGGGAACACCGGGGAGCTGTTTTTT.

The rearrangement joins TRBV7-9 to TRBJ2-7; TRBD1 matches 8 bases. The V gene's germline CDR1 is SEHNR and CDR2 FQNEAQ (reference sequence). J lost 4 bases, V lost 4 bases, and 6 bases had no gene match. This CDR3 is 14 amino acids long. CDR3 protein: CASSSDTGGYEQYF. The DNA of the CDR3 is TGTGCCAGCAGCTCGGATACAGGGGGGTACGAGCAGTACTTC.

The table lists this clone with a few counts. Likely a read error: the CDR3 ends without its conserved phenylalanine or tryptophan. The DNA is left out, because the CDR3 cannot be placed on it with certainty; the CDR3 is given as TCRdb lists it. The rearrangement links TRBV5-5 to TRBJ2-7; TRBD2, the table's D call, was not compared with the DNA. Both ends counted, the CDR3 spans 17 residues. CDR1 is SGHKS, CDR2 YYEKEE, per germline (reference sequence). The CDR3 sequence: CASSLEVFGLAGGPVAI.

The gene calls are TRBV5-1 and TRBJ1-1; 7 bases are a match to TRBD1. Germline V gene sequence: CDR1 SGHRS, CDR2 YFSETQ. V lost 0 bases and J lost 1; bases outside the gene matches: 3. The CDR3 totals 15 residues. The CDR3 protein is CASSLAGQENTEAFF. The DNA for the CDR3 is TGCGCCAGCAGCTTGGCCGGACAGGAGAACACTGAAGCTTTCTTT. Based on the CDR3 plus reference TRBV5-1 and TRBJ1-1, the full variable domain is KAGVTQTPRYLIKTRGQQVTLSCSPISGHRSVSWYQQTPGQGLQFLFEYFSETQRNKGNFPGRFSGRQFSNSRSEMNVSTLELGDSALYLCASSLAGQENTEAFFGQGTRLTVV.

This clone has only one observation. The CDR3 protein is CASSPDTTYEQYF. Written as DNA, the CDR3 is TGTGCCAGCAGCCCCGACACGACCTACGAGCAGTACTTC. V usage is TRBV7-9 and J usage is TRBJ2-7; the D is unclear. The CDR3 is made up of 13 amino acids. Germline values: CDR1 SEHNR, CDR2 FQNEAQ (reference sequence). V was trimmed by 5 bases and J by 2 bases, leaving 10 bases between them.

The chain couples TRBV10-1 to TRBJ2-3; D ambiguous. The CDR3 covers 13 residues. Germline lookup yields CDR1 WNHNN and CDR2 SYGVQD (reference sequence). Deletions cut 3 bases from V and 0 bases from J, with 4 bases between. CDR3 nucleotides: TGCGCCAGCAGTGATAGTAGCACAGATACGCAGTATTTT. Translation gives CASSDSSTDTQYF.

This sequence joins TRBV7-2 and TRBJ2-6; D remains ambiguous. Per germline, CDR1 SGHTA and CDR2 FQGNSA. V lost 2 bases and J lost 4, with 9 bases in between. The CDR3 spans 15 residues. CDR3 region: CASSLRRSGANVLTF. The CDR3 bases are TGTGCCAGCAGCTTACGTCGGTCCGGGGCCAACGTCCTGACTTTC.

The chain employs TRBV19 and TRBJ2-2; 10 bases are a match to TRBD1. V lost 3 bases and J lost 4; bases outside the gene matches: 2. The CDR3 is made up of 15 amino acids. CDR1 LNHDA and CDR2 SQIVND come from the germline V gene (reference sequence). The CDR3 is CASSMRDRGTGELFF. CDR3 in DNA: TGTGCCAGTAGTATGAGGGACAGGGGCACCGGGGAGCTGTTTTTT.